This T cell receptor (beta chain) was obtained from a study of cytomegalovirus exposure and HLA in healthy donors (dated by TCRdb to about 2017). Broadly, across the study: According to an earlier analysis of 587 of the donors, some 180 million T cells yielded 117 million unique TCR beta sequences and 276 Gb of sequence data. Approximately 310 gigabases of sequencing data and around 80 million unique TCR sequences made up an early release that covered under 750 HLA-typed donors. The genetic ancestry cluster associated with self-reported Caucasian donors included 80% to 90% of the roughly 400 genotyped donors. The study aimed to test whether signatures of past pathogen exposure could be identified by cataloging public T cell receptors. The study profiled the T cell repertoires of 550 to 700 subjects by immunosequencing and related them to cytomegalovirus serostatus. Besides the first cohort of approximately 670 subjects, a separate validation cohort made up of over 100 different subjects was used. High-throughput TCR immunosequencing, statistical association of individual TCRs with disease status, and machine learning were combined to predict cytomegalovirus infection status. In a later analysis, previously published TCR beta repertoires from 600 to 850 donors were re-analyzed and high-resolution HLA genotyping was added so that TCR occurrence patterns could be studied. Rather than drawing on any new phenotypic data, the later analysis identified candidate immune exposures from TCR beta sequences and the way those sequences occurred across donors. To decide whether each TCR beta V gene segment behaved as functional or pseudogenic, an earlier analysis of some 540 of the donors relied on high-throughput TCR beta sequencing. Donor age, sex, ethnicity and CMV serostatus were collected together with the repertoire data. A later genetic analysis used genome-wide SNP genotypes for 398 of the 666 donors, treating that subset as a discovery cohort. Every discovery cohort repertoire had been produced on one sequencing platform. Both class I and class II loci were covered by HLA typing, at four-digit resolution. The number of typed donors differed by locus: about 620-630 for A, B, C, DRB1 and DQB1; 522 for DQA1; 606 for DPA1; and 400 to 480 for DPB1. Four or five DR-DQ haplotypes were handled as single units for association and clustering because linkage in the cohort was strong. Across approximately 400 genotyped donors of the cohort, an average of about 250,000 unique TCR beta nucleotide sequences per donor were sequenced, and around 19% of those sequences were non-productive.

The cohort was made up of roughly 670 healthy bone marrow donors. All cohort members were sampled while nominally healthy, although unrecorded immune exposures were likely present. The donor tested CMV seronegative, placing the donor among the 350 or so seronegative members of the cohort. A peripheral blood sample was provided by each donor, and peripheral blood mononuclear cells were used for TCR beta sequencing. Genomic DNA was extracted from the blood cell samples with the Qiagen DNeasy Blood Extraction Kit. Results and caveats for the whole study, not just this receptor: A cluster of highly shared sequence variants was judged likely to be a technical artifact of the sequencing pipeline. A later analysis reported that several top co-occurrence clusters appeared linked to parvovirus B19, influenza, CMV and Epstein-Barr virus. Only TCR beta chains were sequenced in this cohort, and the absence of alpha or paired-chain data limited detectable features. A further reported finding was that TCR beta sequences accurately predicted the HLA-A and HLA-B alleles for most subjects in the first cohort. In a later analysis, more than 15,000 TCR beta sequences were associated with specific HLA alleles at a false discovery rate of 0.05. Correlated functional status among segregating V segments might be attributable to linkage disequilibrium, but an unknown experimental factor could not be ruled out. Strong co-occurrence of HLA alleles, especially DR and DQ, made assigning TCR associations to individual alleles difficult. A later genetic analysis reported fewer N-insertions in productive TCRs among donors in an Asian-associated ancestry cluster than the approximately 700-donor mean. An association between a missense DCLRE1C variant and V-gene and J-gene trimming of TCR beta chains was found in a later genetic analysis and replicated in an independent cohort. In vitro tests confirmed that a few of the cytomegalovirus-associated TCR beta chains recognize cytomegalovirus antigens. The only immune exposure information available for the cohort was CMV serostatus. Across donors, most TCR sequences were observed very rarely, whereas some public TCRs were present in many individuals. In a later analysis, the rate of TCR association differed among HLA loci, with DRB1 alleles having the most associated TCRs and HLA-C alleles having the fewest. In an earlier analysis of more than 500 of the donors, most TCR beta V segments appeared in productive rearrangements about 87% or about 30% of the time, broadly matching IMGT annotations. The authors suggested that the approach could potentially be extended to other disease states and immunological phenotypes. Because HLA typing was unavailable for some donors at each locus, only the typed subset was used in association tests. The earlier analysis of nearly 600 of the donors excluded roughly 17 rarely observed V segments, including chromosome 9 orphons, because counts were too low. Roughly uniform sequencing depth across donors was assumed in presence/absence analyses, although this assumption may not hold. The study gave a list of under 200 TCR beta chains associated with cytomegalovirus. In a later analysis, most CMV-associated TCR beta chains were found to appear HLA-restricted, with HLA associations seemingly driven largely by CMV exposure. In a later analysis, HLA-associated TCR beta chains showed more clonal expansion and lower generation probabilities than non-associated chains that were equally common. In both the original and validation cohorts, the classifier was reported to diagnose cytomegalovirus status with high specificity and sensitivity.

About this clone: Its antigen target is currently unknown. Base qualities are missing; no much larger clone stands one base away.

The library was made by the immunoSEQ multiplex PCR assay. For the multiplex PCR, a mixture combining 60 forward primers for TCR Vbeta segments and 13 reverse primers for TCR Jbeta segments was used. Amplification of the CDR3 region of rearranged TCR beta genes was performed with a multiplex PCR assay on genomic DNA. The Illumina HiSeq System was used to sequence the amplified TCR beta libraries as 87-base-pair reads. In the original analysis: In a later analysis, 70 million to 95 million unique TCR beta chains were counted across the roughly 700 repertoires, and approximately 11 million of these chains were shared by at least two donors. To remove PCR and sequencing errors, raw reads were error-corrected and collapsed into unique sequences using a nearest-neighbor algorithm that merged closely related sequences. CDR3 sequences were aligned to IMGT reference sequences to assign V, D and J gene segments. For a sequence to be retained, a match of at least six nucleotides to both a V gene segment and a J gene segment was required. A rearrangement was called productive if the CDR3 had no stop codons and remained in frame with V and J, and every other rearrangement was called non-productive. CDR3 was defined according to IMGT convention as the region running from the second conserved V-encoded cysteine to the conserved J-encoded phenylalanine. In an earlier analysis of more than 550 of the donors, sequences lacking an unambiguous match to a single V gene segment were excluded. In an earlier analysis of several hundred of the donors, a V segment was called functional when productive rearrangements were above 56.7%, and segregating when the standard deviation between donors exceeded 5%. A statistical classification framework was developed to diagnose cytomegalovirus status using the catalog of TCR beta chain sequences. In a later analysis, V and J genes were assigned by comparing TCR nucleotide sequences against IMGT/GENE-DB human TR gene sequences. The TCRdist pipeline was used in a later analysis to assign CDR3 sequences and most-parsimonious VDJ recombination scenarios. In a later analysis, every TCR beta chain was defined by the combination of its CDR3 amino acid sequence and its V-gene family, and reads without a unique V-gene family were dropped. In a later analysis, 500 to 650 highly shared, low-generation-probability nucleotide sequences were removed to address suspected cross-contamination and a sequencing artifact. For each public chain, a later analysis derived a clonal expansion index from normalized ranks of inferred template counts within each repertoire. In a later analysis, generation probabilities were computed with a VDJ recombination model fitted to out-of-frame rearrangements, and the resulting probabilities were checked against IGoR. In a later analysis, hypergeometric tests were used to score TCR-TCR, TCR-HLA and TCR-CMV co-occurrence, with a repertoire-size bias correction applied to TCR pairs. A later analysis estimated false discovery rates by permuting HLA or CMV assignments 20 times. In a later analysis, co-occurring TCRs were grouped with DBSCAN, and TCRdist sequence similarity was added when clustering was performed within HLA-allele-positive subsets. Co-occurrence clustering excluded repertoires with fewer than 30,000 or more than 120,000 public chains, plus five with anomalous nucleotide sharing. Held by TCRdb, this immuneACCESS table contains in-frame sequences only and omits some clones. Under half of the omission traces to an unresolved V gene where checked; the cause of the rest is unknown. The DNA was the basis for D and trimming; V, J and clone size are from that table. This sample comprises about 160,000 clones, about 71% of them detected only once. The ten largest clones take up approximately 2.5% of the sample.

The TCR comes from a woman between 25 and 40 years old in good health and CMV-seronegative. The sample taken for sequencing was PBMCs.

The nucleotides read TGTGCCAGCAGCTTAGGTCTATACAATGAGCAGTTCTTC. The resulting protein is CASSLGLYNEQFF. The chain employs TRBV7-2 and TRBJ2-1, with no confident D gene call. Including the terminal cysteine and phenylalanine, the CDR3 comprises 13 residues. The read is trimmed to its CDR3 DNA, 39 bases read in frame from base 1. The junction carries 5 bases between V and J, which are trimmed by 1 base and 4 bases respectively. As encoded in the germline V gene, CDR1 is SGHTA while CDR2 is FQGNSA.